The following is a T cell receptor (beta chain) sequence with its context. In the authors' methods: The assay estimated nucleated cells by amplifying reference gene primers. Sequencing was performed with immunoSEQ multiplex PCR; in TCRdb, only in-frame clones are kept and a portion is missing. V, J and clone size reflect that table, while D and trimming were determined from the DNA. The sample has tens of thousands of clones, approximately 84% seen once. This CDR3 region has 15 residues. The V gene's germline CDR1 is KGHSH and CDR2 LQKENI. Unmatched junction bases numbered 3, after V lost 3 bases and J lost 2 bases. This entry belongs to a study of blood T cell repertoires in COVID-19. Study overall: Sites across the United States, Italy and Spain contributed samples from acute and convalescent COVID-19.

Sequencing was carried out using peripheral blood. This chain uses TRBV18 with TRBJ2-2; 7 nucleotides line up with TRBD1. The source of this sequence is a human donor in a cohort sampled during active COVID-19. This CDR3 reads CASSPRQGNTGELFF. The CDR3 DNA reads as TGTGCCAGCTCACCGCGACAGGGAAACACCGGGGAGCTGTTTTTT.